Shown below are 6 T cell receptor beta chains from a single sample sequenced in a study of T-cell reconstitution after alpha-beta-depleted transplantation in children. Unique molecular identifiers were used in preparing the TCRbeta library. TCRdb itself ran the PCR reads through MiXCR, one entry per CDR3 protein. The profile shows approximately 350,000 distinct CDR3 sequences, roughly 14% of them singletons. Sequences were derived from PBMCs, sampled from the stem cell graft. Source of these receptors: a human donor who donated a stem cell graft to a child with Fanconi anemia.

This clonotype appeared a few times. The chain uses TRBV18 and TRBJ1-3; D is unclear. Trimming left V 4 bases short and J 2 bases short, with 15 bases between. The CDR3 has 16 amino acids. Germline assignment: CDR1 KGHSH and CDR2 LQKENI. In DNA form, the CDR3 reads TGTGCCAGCTCACATTCAAGGCTCTCCACTGGAAACACCATATATTTT. As protein: CASSHSRLSTGNTIYF.

CDR3 loop: CATSRRRQGNTGELFF. CDR3 nucleotides: TGTGCCACCAGCAGACGGAGACAGGGGAACACCGGGGAGCTGTTTTTT. The chain joins TRBV15 to TRBJ2-2; 7 nucleotides line up with TRBD1. Losses at the gene ends were 2 bases for V and 1 base for J; bases not matched to a gene: 4. This CDR3 has 16 amino acids. Per germline, CDR1 LNHNV and CDR2 YYDKDF (reference sequence).

The rearrangement uses TRBV3-1 and TRBJ2-3; 8 bases are a match to TRBD2. Germline V gene sequence: CDR1 LGHDT, CDR2 YNNKEL (reference sequence). The CDR3 contains 16 residues. The V segment lost 0 bases and the J segment 3 bases; nucleotides outside the gene matches: 5. The CDR3 here is CASSQERAGGTDTQYF. CDR3 coding DNA: TGTGCCAGCAGCCAAGAGCGGGCGGGGGGTACAGATACGCAGTATTTT.

The chain carries TRBV28 and TRBJ1-3, with D unclear. Germline values: CDR1 MDHEN, CDR2 SYDVKM. The V and J ends lost 4 bases and 2 bases respectively, with 21 bases between them. This CDR3 is built from 18 residues. The CDR3 DNA sequence: TGTGCCAGCAGTTCCCCTCGTGAGGGAATGAGAGCTGGAAACACCATATATTTT. Translating it yields CASSSPREGMRAGNTIYF.

The sample holds many counts of this clonotype. The chain carries TRBV6-5 and TRBJ1-6; D call uncertain. CDR3 length equals 14 residues. The ends were cut back, 2 bases at V and 10 bases at J, with 12 bases in the middle. CDR1 is MNHEY and CDR2 is SVGAGI in the germline V gene. CDR3 loop: CASSYPGEDSPLHF. CDR3 DNA: TGTGCCAGCAGTTACCCCGGGGAGGACTCACCCCTCCACTTT.

A remark on this clonotype: It may be a read error: a sequence one base away is much more abundant. The J gene is TRBJ1-4, the V gene TRBV7-2, with D tentatively TRBD1 (5 bases). Germline V gene lookup returns CDR1 SGHTA and CDR2 FQGNSA. The CDR3 length is 13 residues. V was cut by 4 bases and J by 5 bases, with 8 bases left in between. CDR3 DNA: TGTGCCAGCAGCTCAGGGCAGAATGAAAAACTGTTTTTT. Translated: CASSSGQNEKLFF.